This TCR beta chain comes out of a study of control samples from healthy donors and cancer patients. Germline loops: CDR1 SGHDN, CDR2 FVKESK. The CDR3 is 14 amino acids. V was clipped by 1 base and J by 2 bases, with 7 bases between them. Measured with immunoSEQ multiplex PCR; TCRdb has only the in-frame clones, and not every one. The sample comprises roughly 20,000 clones, 84% of which are singletons, and 25% to 30% rests with the top ten. For this clone: The same CDR3 also results from other DNA sequences found in this sample.

This TCR came from a woman aged 70 to 79 with lung cancer. The sequencing input was PBMCs. V and J are TRBV14 and TRBJ2-3, with D unclear. This chain's CDR3 is CASSQGRHTDTQYF. The CDR3 DNA is TGTGCCAGCAGCCAAGGGCGGCACACAGATACGCAGTATTTT.